The 18 T cell receptor beta chains below come from one sample, sequenced in a study of shared clonotypes between healthy human individuals. TCRdb's copy holds only in-frame clones and misses some; the assay was immunoSEQ multiplex PCR. Of around 1.9 million clones in the sample, roughly 95% were seen once. Terminally differentiated effector memory CD45RA+ cells were excluded by CCR7 positive selection of CD45RO-negative cells. What was sequenced was naive CD8+ T cells from PBMCs. Every receptor here comes from a man aged 18 to 30 in good health. Some clones in this sample may be carry-over from other donors' samples.

V is TRBV28 and J is TRBJ1-6, with TRBD1 matching 11 bases. Per germline, CDR1 MDHEN and CDR2 SYDVKM. CDR3 length: 13 residues. After removal of 8 bases from V and 7 bases from J, the junction contained 1 base not matched to a gene. The CDR3 is CASGQGANSPLHF. The CDR3, as DNA: TGTGCCAGCGGACAGGGGGCGAATTCACCCCTCCACTTT.

The chain links TRBV7-3 to TRBJ2-3; 7 bases match TRBD2. The trim removed 5 bases at V and 0 bases at J, leaving 5 bases unmatched. CDR1 is SGHTA and CDR2 is FQGTGA in the germline V gene. The CDR3 sequence is 15 residues long. The CDR3, as DNA: TGTGCCAGCAGCGCAACTAGCGATAGCACAGATACGCAGTATTTT. The encoded protein is CASSATSDSTDTQYF.

With respect to this clone: Other DNA sequences in the sample encode the same CDR3. This chain links TRBV6-5 with TRBJ1-2, with TRBD1 as a possible D gene (5 bases). The germline gives CDR1 MNHEY, CDR2 SVGAGI. The V and J ends lost 0 bases and 3 bases respectively, with 8 bases between them. CDR3 length equals 14 residues. The CDR3 spells CASSYSSRDYGYTF. CDR3 DNA: TGTGCCAGCAGTTACTCTTCCAGGGACTATGGCTACACCTTC.

The chain joins TRBV27 to TRBJ1-1, with TRBD1 matching 8 bases. Germline CDR1 is MNHEY and CDR2 is SMNVEV (reference sequence). The CDR3 runs 14 residues. The V segment lost 6 bases and the J segment 3 bases; nucleotides outside the gene matches: 6. CDR3 in amino acids: CASSRQGRHTEAFF. DNA of the CDR3: TGTGCCAGCAGCCGACAGGGGCGGCACACTGAAGCTTTCTTT.

On this clone itself: The identical CDR3 is also encoded by other nucleotide sequences in the sample. The rearrangement links TRBV27 to TRBJ2-1, with TRBD2 as a possible D gene (6 bases). Trimming took 3 bases from V and 7 from J, leaving 7 bases between them. Looked up from germline, CDR1 is MNHEY and CDR2 is SMNVEV (reference sequence). This CDR3 region has 12 residues. The CDR3 is CASSLTSNEQFF. CDR3 nucleotide sequence: TGTGCCAGCAGTTTGACTAGTAATGAGCAGTTCTTC.

The rearrangement uses TRBV28 and TRBJ2-5; 8 bases are a match to TRBD1. This CDR3 region has 14 residues. The trim removed 5 bases at V and 3 bases at J, leaving 5 bases unmatched. Germline V CDR1 and CDR2: MDHEN, SYDVKM. The CDR3: CASSQEDREETQYF. The CDR3 coding sequence is TGTGCCAGCAGTCAGGAGGACAGGGAAGAGACCCAGTACTTC.

This sequence joins TRBV29-1 and TRBJ2-3, with a possible D match to TRBD2 (6 bases). Germline lookup yields CDR1 SQVTM and CDR2 ANQGSEA. Trimming cost V 2 bases and J 1 base, with 10 bases left between them. The CDR3 covers 14 residues. The CDR3 region has the DNA TGCAGCGTTGAACGGGGGTTCGGCACAGATACGCAGTATTTT. It yields the protein CSVERGFGTDTQYF.

This rearrangement joins TRBV2 to TRBJ1-2; 8 nucleotides agree with TRBD1. Germline loops: CDR1 SNHLY, CDR2 FYNNEI. The CDR3 length is 15 residues. The V gene end was trimmed by 7 bases and the J gene end by 5 bases; junction bases not matched to a gene: 12. The CDR3 DNA reads as TGTGCCAGCATAATCTTGACAGGGGCGGGGTATGGCTACACCTTC. Translating gives CASIILTGAGYGYTF.

With respect to this clone: The sample holds other DNA sequences that translate to the same CDR3. This chain joins TRBV6-5 and TRBJ1-1; TRBD1 aligns across 8 bases. This CDR3 has 14 amino acids. Per the germline V gene, CDR1 is MNHEY and CDR2 is SVGAGI. J gave up 7 bases and V 0 bases, and 4 bases lay outside the gene matches. The CDR3 nucleotides are TGTGCCAGCAGTTACTCGACAGGGGCAGGTGAAGCTTTCTTT. This gives the protein CASSYSTGAGEAFF.

The chain recombines TRBV7-2 with TRBJ2-2; 8 nucleotides line up with TRBD1. V lost 4 bases to trimming and J lost 1 base; unmatched junction nucleotides: 5. Germline V gives CDR1 SGHTA, CDR2 FQGNSA. This CDR3 comprises 16 residues. The CDR3 coding sequence is TGTGCCAGCAGCTCCCGGACAGGGAAGAACACCGGGGAGCTGTTTTTT. Its translation: CASSSRTGKNTGELFF.

This clone was observed a single time. The chain links TRBV6-5 to TRBJ2-7; D unresolved. V was pared by 5 bases and J by 2 bases, with 10 bases between. Germline V gene data show CDR1 as MNHEY and CDR2 as SVGAGI. This CDR3 has 13 amino acids. In DNA form, the CDR3 reads TGTGCCAGCAGTCCCCTGGAACCCTACGAGCAGTACTTC. It yields the protein CASSPLEPYEQYF.

The chain combines TRBV7-8 with TRBJ2-2; 8 nucleotides align to TRBD2. Unmatched junction bases numbered 7, after V lost 7 bases and J lost 6 bases. The CDR3 totals 14 residues. Germline values: CDR1 SGHVS, CDR2 FQNEAQ. Here the CDR3 reads CASTFTSGPGELFF. CDR3 nucleotide sequence: TGTGCCAGCACCTTCACTAGCGGCCCCGGGGAGCTGTTTTTT. The full variable domain, with the rest looked up from reference TRBV7-8 and TRBJ2-2, is GAGVSQSPRYKVAKRGQDVALRCDPISGHVSLFWYQQALGQGPEFLTYFQNEAQLDKSGLPSDRFFAERPEGSVSTLKIQRTQQEDSAVYLCASTFTSGPGELFFGEGSRLTVL.

The chain employs TRBV28 and TRBJ2-7, with D perhaps matching TRBD2 (5 bases). Germline CDR1 reads MDHEN; CDR2 reads SYDVKM. The CDR3 has 13 amino acids. The V end lost 3 bases, the J end lost 3 bases, and 9 bases lay between the germline ends. The CDR3 here is CASSFMSGYEQYF. CDR3 coding DNA: TGTGCCAGCAGTTTCATGAGCGGCTACGAGCAGTACTTC.

V usage is TRBV28 and J usage is TRBJ2-2; the match to TRBD1 covers 11 bases. There are 20 residues in the CDR3. Germline CDR1 reads MDHEN; CDR2 reads SYDVKM. Trimming took 5 bases from V and 0 from J; bases not matched to a gene: 14. In DNA form, the CDR3 reads TGTGCCAGCAGTCCTGTGCGGGACAGGGGGGTAATCACGAACACCGGGGAGCTGTTTTTT. This encodes CASSPVRDRGVITNTGELFF.

The J gene is TRBJ1-2, the V gene TRBV2; 9 nucleotides match TRBD1. The CDR3 has 16 residues. V lost 6 bases to trimming and J lost 8 bases; unmatched junction nucleotides: 16. Per the germline V gene, CDR1 is SNHLY and CDR2 is FYNNEI. The chain's CDR3 is CASSLDPTGGAYGYTF. CDR3 in DNA: TGTGCCAGCAGCCTCGATCCTACAGGGGGCGCTTACGGCTACACCTTC.

Of note for this clone: Other DNA sequences in the sample encode the same CDR3. The DNA of the CDR3 is TGTGCCAGCAGCTTATTTCCTAGCGGAAGCTCCTACAATGAGCAGTTCTTC. Encoded protein: CASSLFPSGSSYNEQFF. V is TRBV7-3 and J is TRBJ2-1; 7 bases are shared with TRBD2. The CDR3 covers 17 residues. The V gene end was trimmed by 2 bases and the J gene end by 0 bases; junction bases not matched to a gene: 7. Germline values: CDR1 SGHTA, CDR2 FQGTGA.

The chain is built from TRBV28 and TRBJ1-2, with D uncertain. Trimming stripped 5 bases from V and 6 bases from J, with 16 bases between. This CDR3 is 14 amino acids long. The germline V gene has CDR1 MDHEN and CDR2 SYDVKM. The CDR3 sequence: CASSPPGRVNGYTF. The CDR3 nucleotides read TGTGCCAGCAGTCCCCCCGGGCGGGTGAATGGCTACACCTTC.

The rearrangement joins TRBV13 to TRBJ2-7, with D tentatively TRBD2 (5 bases). V lost 1 base and J lost 0, with 10 bases in between. The germline CDR1 and CDR2 sequences are PRHDT and FYEKMQ (reference sequence). CDR3 length: 15 residues. CDR3 in amino acids: CASSLAGAVSYEQYF. The CDR3 DNA reads TGTGCCAGCAGCTTAGCCGGAGCGGTCTCCTACGAGCAGTACTTC.